Listed below are T cell receptor beta chains from one sample, sequenced in a study of blood T cell repertoires in COVID-19. Method: immunoSEQ multiplex PCR; TCRdb's copy keeps in-frame clones and lacks some. The sample has 210,000 or so clones; over 75% are singletons. Sequences were obtained from PBMCs or T cells enriched from blood (not recorded which). Receptors were obtained from a woman aged 25 to 39 who had been exposed to COVID-19. Each CDR3 is given with its conserved first and last residue. The order of the fields is V gene, J gene, D gene, clone size, CDR3 protein, CDR3 DNA. A D gene is named only where the DNA matches it firmly. Not every row has a clone size; where given, it reads once, few, many or a size class.

TRBV25-1	TRBJ2-1	TRBD2	-	CASRDTSGRATNEQFF	TGTGCCAGCAGGGACACTAGCGGGAGGGCCACGAATGAGCAGTTCTTC
TRBV7-9	TRBJ2-3	TRBD2	-	CASSFWTSGSTDTQYF	TGTGCCAGCAGCTTCTGGACTAGCGGGAGCACAGATACGCAGTATTTT
TRBV12-3/TRBV12-4	TRBJ2-7	TRBD1	-	CASSRDRGYEQYF	TGTGCCAGCAGCCGCGACAGGGGCTACGAGCAGTACTTC
TRBV3-1/TRBV3-2	TRBJ2-5	-	-	CASSHPERLRETQYF	TGTGCCAGCAGCCACCCCGAGAGACTGCGAGAGACCCAGTACTTC
TRBV5-5	TRBJ2-3	TRBD1	-	CASSLEVGTGKDTQYF	TGTGCCAGCAGCTTGGAAGTCGGGACAGGGAAAGATACGCAGTATTTT
TRBV7-3	TRBJ2-5	TRBD1	once	CASSSTASGQMARETQYF	TGTGCCAGCAGCTCGACGGCCTCGGGACAGATGGCGCGGGAGACCCAGTACTTC
TRBV24-1	TRBJ2-1	TRBD2	-	CATSDLAGGSYNEQFF	TGTGCCACCAGTGATTTGGCGGGGGGCTCCTACAATGAGCAGTTCTTC
TRBV7-9	TRBJ1-1	TRBD1	-	CASSSPRDRGLSTEAFF	TGTGCCAGCAGCTCACCCCGGGACAGGGGGCTGAGCACTGAAGCTTTCTTT
TRBV15	TRBJ2-1	-	-	CATSRVRGGEQFF	TGTGCCACCAGCAGAGTCCGAGGGGGAGAGCAGTTCTTC
TRBV11-3	TRBJ1-1	-	-	CASSLGEPGTEAFF	TGTGCCAGCAGCTTAGGGGAGCCGGGGACTGAAGCTTTCTTT
TRBV5-1	TRBJ1-1	-	-	CASSPRGSGRTEAFF	TGCGCCAGCAGCCCGAGGGGGTCAGGGCGAACTGAAGCTTTCTTT
TRBV6-1	TRBJ1-5	TRBD1	-	CASSERGQHQPQHF	TGTGCCAGCAGTGAAAGGGGACAGCATCAGCCCCAGCATTTT
TRBV6-5	TRBJ2-1	-	-	CASSYSYGNEQFF	TGTGCCAGCAGTTACTCGTACGGGAATGAGCAGTTCTTC
TRBV11-2	TRBJ1-2	-	-	CASSGRQAYLNGYTF	TGTGCCAGCAGCGGAAGACAGGCATATTTGAATGGCTACACCTTC
TRBV5-4	TRBJ1-4	TRBD1	once	CASSLGGQSNEKLFF	TGTGCCAGCAGCTTGGGGGGACAGTCTAATGAAAAACTGTTTTTT
TRBV5-5	TRBJ1-1	TRBD1	once	CASSLSGGLSDEAFF	TGTGCCAGCAGCCTATCAGGGGGCCTGAGCGATGAAGCTTTCTTT
TRBV10-3	TRBJ2-3	-	-	CAISATTRIIDTQYF	TGTGCCATCAGTGCCACCACTAGGATTATAGATACGCAGTATTTT
TRBV11-2	TRBJ2-7	TRBD2	-	CASSLEGLAISEQYF	TGTGCCAGCAGCTTGGAGGGACTAGCAATTTCCGAGCAGTACTTC
TRBV3-1/TRBV3-2	TRBJ1-1	TRBD1	-	CASSQDYPGQGAWTEAFF	TGTGCCAGCAGCCAAGATTATCCGGGACAGGGGGCTTGGACTGAAGCTTTCTTT
TRBV19	TRBJ1-5	-	-	CASSIEIKPQHF	TGTGCCAGTAGTATTGAGATCAAGCCCCAGCATTTT
TRBV25-1	TRBJ2-2	-	-	CASSETGLNTGELFF	TGTGCCAGCAGTGAAACGGGACTTAACACCGGGGAGCTGTTTTTT
TRBV2	TRBJ1-2	-	-	CASSVSRNLNYGYTF	TGTGCCAGCAGTGTCTCCAGGAACCTTAACTATGGCTACACCTTC
TRBV3-1/TRBV3-2	TRBJ2-1	-	-	CASSSETGDEQFF	TGTGCCAGCAGCTCAGAAACAGGAGATGAGCAGTTCTTC
TRBV9	TRBJ2-1	TRBD2	once	CASSVGLAGGTSYNEQFF	TGTGCCAGCAGCGTAGGACTAGCGGGGGGGACCTCCTACAATGAGCAGTTCTTC
TRBV19	TRBJ2-7	TRBD2	-	CASSMGGVATLLSYEQYF	TGTGCCAGTAGTATGGGGGGGGTAGCAACCCTCCTCTCCTACGAGCAGTACTTC
TRBV6-5	TRBJ1-2	TRBD1	-	CASIPTGRRYGYTF	TGTGCCAGCATCCCGACAGGGCGACGGTATGGCTACACCTTC
TRBV19	TRBJ2-3	TRBD2	-	CASSVRLAGGLDTQYF	TGTGCCAGTAGCGTACGACTAGCGGGAGGGCTAGATACGCAGTATTTT
TRBV12-3/TRBV12-4	TRBJ1-2	-	-	CASRGHPYGYTF	TGTGCCAGCAGGGGACACCCCTATGGCTACACCTTC
TRBV6-5	TRBJ2-1	TRBD1	-	CASSWAGGFSYNEQFF	TGTGCCAGCAGTTGGGCAGGGGGATTCTCCTACAATGAGCAGTTCTTC
TRBV19	TRBJ1-4	TRBD1	-	CASNPTGNNEKLFF	TGTGCCAGTAACCCGACAGGGAATAATGAAAAACTGTTTTTT
TRBV4-1	TRBJ2-2	TRBD2	many	CASSHAGLATTTGELFF	TGCGCCAGCAGCCATGCCGGACTAGCGACTACGACCGGGGAGCTGTTTTTT
TRBV6-5	TRBJ2-3	-	-	CASSYVADFTDTQYF	TGTGCCAGCAGTTACGTCGCGGATTTCACAGATACGCAGTATTTT
TRBV29-1	TRBJ1-5	-	-	CSVETGGDQPQHF	TGCAGCGTTGAGACGGGGGGTGATCAGCCCCAGCATTTT
TRBV3-1/TRBV3-2	TRBJ1-6	TRBD1	-	CASSHPGTGVDSPLHF	TGTGCCAGCAGCCACCCCGGGACAGGGGTTGATTCACCCCTCCACTTT
TRBV14	TRBJ2-7	-	-	CASSPTFYEQYF	TGTGCCAGCAGCCCCACATTCTACGAGCAGTACTTC
TRBV7-2	TRBJ2-2	TRBD2	-	CASSSQGLAGGGELFF	TGTGCCAGCAGCTCCCAAGGACTAGCGGGAGGCGGGGAGCTGTTTTTT
TRBV25-1	TRBJ2-4	TRBD2	-	CASSERLAENIQYF	TGTGCCAGCAGTGAAAGACTAGCGGAAAACATTCAGTACTTC
TRBV29-1	TRBJ1-2	-	-	CSVRDNNYGYTF	TGCAGCGTTCGGGACAATAACTATGGCTACACCTTC
TRBV2	TRBJ2-5	TRBD2	-	CASNAGRYQETQYF	TGTGCCAGCAACGCCGGGAGGTACCAAGAGACCCAGTACTTC
TRBV15	TRBJ1-1	TRBD1	-	CATSSAPRGRVDRNTEAFF	TGTGCCACCAGCAGTGCACCAAGGGGGCGCGTTGATCGGAACACTGAAGCTTTCTTT